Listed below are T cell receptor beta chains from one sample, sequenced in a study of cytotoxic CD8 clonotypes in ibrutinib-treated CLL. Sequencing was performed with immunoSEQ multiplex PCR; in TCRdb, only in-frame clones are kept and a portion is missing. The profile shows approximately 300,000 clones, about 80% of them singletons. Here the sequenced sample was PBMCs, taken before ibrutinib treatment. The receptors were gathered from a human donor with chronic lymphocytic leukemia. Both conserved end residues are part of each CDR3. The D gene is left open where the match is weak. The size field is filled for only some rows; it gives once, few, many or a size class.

CASSQDSGTADTEAFF	TGCGCCAGCAGCCAAGATTCGGGGACGGCCGACACTGAAGCTTTCTTT	NA	NA	TRBJ1-1	TRBV4-3
CASSIGTGRTDTQYF	TGTGCCAGTAGTATCGGGACAGGGCGGACAGATACGCAGTATTTT	NA	TRBD1	TRBJ2-3	TRBV19
CASSLVVGSGEKLFF	TGTGCCAGCAGCTTAGTCGTCGGGAGTGGGGAAAAACTGTTTTTT	once	NA	TRBJ1-4	TRBV7-8
CAIRETPSGGSSYEQYF	TGTGCCATCAGGGAGACACCAAGCGGGGGGAGCTCCTACGAGCAGTACTTC	NA	TRBD2	TRBJ2-7	TRBV10-3
CASSEASLGAQAKNIQYF	TGTGCCAGCAGTGAAGCAAGTTTGGGAGCCCAAGCCAAAAACATTCAGTACTTC	NA	NA	TRBJ2-4	TRBV2
CASSLENPYEQYF	TGTGCCAGCAGCTTGGAGAATCCCTACGAGCAGTACTTC	NA	NA	TRBJ2-7	TRBV5-4
CSVYLAVNTEAFF	TGCAGCGTTTATTTAGCGGTGAACACTGAAGCTTTCTTT	NA	NA	TRBJ1-1	TRBV29-1
CASSRDRVYEQYF	TGTGCCAGCAGCCGGGACAGGGTTTACGAGCAGTACTTC	NA	TRBD1	TRBJ2-7	TRBV27
CAWKSPNRGYQETQYF	TGTGCCTGGAAATCCCCCAACAGGGGGTACCAAGAGACCCAGTACTTC	NA	TRBD1	TRBJ2-5	TRBV30
CASRRVAPSYEQYF	TGTGCCAGCAGGAGAGTGGCACCCTCCTACGAGCAGTACTTC	NA	NA	TRBJ2-7	TRBV27
CASSFSVGGSYEQYF	TGTGCCAGCAGCTTCTCTGTAGGGGGGTCCTACGAGCAGTACTTC	NA	NA	TRBJ2-7	TRBV11-2
CASSLMSRQKNTEAFF	TGTGCCAGCAGCTTAATGTCCAGGCAGAAGAACACTGAAGCTTTCTTT	NA	NA	TRBJ1-1	TRBV7-3
CASSAGTGAMNTGELFF	TGTGCCAGCAGCGCCGGGACAGGGGCCATGAACACCGGGGAGCTGTTTTTT	NA	TRBD1	TRBJ2-2	TRBV9
CATKPGAGGVYEQYF	TGTGCCACCAAGCCGGGGGCGGGAGGTGTCTACGAGCAGTACTTC	few	TRBD2	TRBJ2-7	TRBV27